The 15 T cell receptor beta chains listed next were all sequenced from one sample in a study of cytomegalovirus exposure and HLA in healthy donors. The study ran its PCR with 60 Vbeta and 13 Jbeta primers. Some clones are missing from TCRdb's copy, which holds only in-frame ones; the method was immunoSEQ multiplex PCR. Recorded here are around 44,000 clones; the top ten clones represent approximately 6.6%. Specimen: PBMCs. Receptors originate from a male donor in good health and CMV-seropositive.

The chain uses TRBV4-3 and TRBJ2-7; TRBD2 is a possible D gene (6 bases). The CDR3 covers 14 residues. The germline V gene encodes CDR1 LGHNA and CDR2 YSLEER. Trimming took 0 bases from V and 6 from J, leaving 12 bases between them. The CDR3 is CASSQDREQVEQYF. DNA of the CDR3: TGCGCCAGCAGCCAAGATCGGGAGCAGGTCGAGCAGTACTTC.

The rearrangement uses TRBV30 and TRBJ2-5, with 9 positions matching TRBD1. V gave up 5 bases and J gave up 4 bases; unmatched junction bases: 11. Germline CDR1 reads GTSNPN; CDR2 reads SVGIG (reference sequence). This CDR3 region has 15 residues. The CDR3 nucleotides are TGTGCCTGGGGCGAACAGGGGGCGCGGGGAGAGACCCAGTACTTC. Amino acids: CAWGEQGARGETQYF.

This chain connects TRBV4-1 to TRBJ2-7; a weak D match, TRBD1 (5 bases). V was shortened by 8 bases and J by 0 bases, with 11 bases between the two germline ends. Germline CDR1 is MGHRA and CDR2 is YSYEKL. The CDR3 runs 13 residues. CDR3 in DNA: TGCGCCAGCCGTGACAGAGGCTCCTACGAGCAGTACTTC. This gives the protein CASRDRGSYEQYF.

The rearrangement joins TRBV4-1 to TRBJ2-3, with TRBD2 as a possible D gene (6 bases). Trimming cost V 3 bases and J 4 bases, with 17 bases left between them. This CDR3 is built from 16 residues. Germline-derived CDR1 and CDR2 are MGHRA and YSYEKL. The CDR3 loop is CASSQVLGGFPDTQYF. CDR3 sequence (DNA): TGCGCCAGCAGCCAGGTCCTCGGGGGTTTCCCAGATACGCAGTATTTT.

V and J are TRBV7-8 and TRBJ2-5; 7 positions agree with TRBD1. Germline CDR1 is SGHVS and CDR2 is FQNEAQ. CDR3 length: 13 amino acids. V was pared by 5 bases and J by 5 bases, with 5 bases of the junction left unmatched. The CDR3 nucleotides are TGTGCCAGCAGCACAAACAGGGGTGAGACCCAGTACTTC. Protein: CASSTNRGETQYF.

V and J are TRBV18 and TRBJ2-3; D possibly corresponds to TRBD1 (5 bases). V lost 0 bases, J lost 1 base, and 5 bases lay in between. This CDR3 region has 14 residues. The germline gives CDR1 KGHSH, CDR2 LQKENI. CDR3 region: CASSPPGGTDTQYF. DNA of the CDR3: TGTGCCAGCTCACCACCAGGGGGCACAGATACGCAGTATTTT.

J is TRBJ2-5 and V is TRBV2, with 9 bases aligning to TRBD1. J lost 4 bases, V lost 0 bases, and 9 bases had no gene match. This CDR3 region has 17 residues. The V gene's germline CDR1 is SNHLY and CDR2 FYNNEI. This chain's CDR3 is CASSEAHRGRYTETQYF. The CDR3 nucleotides are TGTGCCAGCAGTGAAGCCCACAGGGGGCGATATACAGAGACCCAGTACTTC.

The chain employs TRBV11-2 and TRBJ2-5; perhaps TRBD2 as D (6 bases). The CDR3 covers 14 residues. Germline loops: CDR1 SGHAT, CDR2 FQNNGV. Trimming removed 6 bases at V and 3 bases at J, with 14 bases between. CDR3 DNA sequence: TGTGCCAGCAGTCTCCCTCCGGGGGAAGAGACCCAGTACTTC. Translation: CASSLPPGEETQYF.

The chain joins TRBV9 to TRBJ1-2; D gene unclear. Germline assignment: CDR1 SGDLS and CDR2 YYNGEE. The CDR3 totals 14 residues. V was shortened by 2 bases and J by 5 bases, with 13 bases between the two germline ends. The CDR3 coding sequence is TGTGCCAGCAGCGTGGTTGGCGGATTATATGGCTACACCTTC. It yields the protein CASSVVGGLYGYTF.

V gene TRBV20-1 combines with J gene TRBJ2-1; TRBD2 matches at 10 bases. Per germline, CDR1 DFQATT and CDR2 SNEGSKA (reference sequence). There are 11 residues in the CDR3. V trimming: 6 bases; J trimming: 10 bases; junction bases outside the gene matches: 3. The CDR3 region has the DNA TGCAGTGCCAGACTAGCGGGCGAGCAGTTCTTC. Protein: CSARLAGEQFF.

This rearrangement joins TRBV18 to TRBJ1-5; D is uncertain. V lost 1 base and J 3 bases, leaving 13 bases between the germline ends. The CDR3 is made up of 16 amino acids. Germline CDR1 reads KGHSH; CDR2 reads LQKENI. The CDR3 sequence is CASSPRMAGLNQPQHF. The CDR3, as DNA: TGTGCCAGCTCACCACGAATGGCAGGACTCAATCAGCCCCAGCATTTT.

The gene calls are TRBV6-5 and TRBJ2-7; tentatively, D is TRBD1 (6 bases). V shed 8 bases and J shed 6 bases, with 14 bases lying between them. CDR3 length: 12 residues. CDR1 is MNHEY, CDR2 SVGAGI, per germline. As DNA, the CDR3 is TGTGCCAGCCGTGCTGGGACATCCGAGCAGTACTTC. It yields the protein CASRAGTSEQYF.

The chain uses TRBV5-6 and TRBJ2-3; D gene ambiguous. Trimming took 1 base from V and 4 from J, leaving 16 bases between them. This CDR3 comprises 16 residues. The germline V gene encodes CDR1 SGHDT and CDR2 YYEEEE. CDR3 coding DNA: TGTGCCAGCAGCTTGTCATGGGTCGATCGGGCAGATACGCAGTATTTT. It yields the protein CASSLSWVDRADTQYF.

The chain links TRBV5-1 to TRBJ1-2, with 7 bases lining up with TRBD1. Germline V lookup: CDR1 SGHRS, CDR2 YFSETQ. With 4 bases clipped from V and 4 bases from J, the junction kept 10 bases outside the gene matches. The CDR3 runs 15 residues. Here the CDR3 DNA reads TGCGCCAGCAGCCCGCAGGGTCAGGGGGTCTATGGCTACACCTTC. Its translation: CASSPQGQGVYGYTF.

V gene TRBV30 combines with J gene TRBJ1-2, with 12 bases fitting TRBD1. V lost 5 bases and J lost 7; bases outside the gene matches: 5. The CDR3 covers 13 residues. Germline V gene lookup returns CDR1 GTSNPN and CDR2 SVGIG (reference sequence). CDR3 DNA: TGTGCCTGGTCGGGACAGGGGGCTTTTGGCTACACCTTC. This sequence encodes CAWSGQGAFGYTF.